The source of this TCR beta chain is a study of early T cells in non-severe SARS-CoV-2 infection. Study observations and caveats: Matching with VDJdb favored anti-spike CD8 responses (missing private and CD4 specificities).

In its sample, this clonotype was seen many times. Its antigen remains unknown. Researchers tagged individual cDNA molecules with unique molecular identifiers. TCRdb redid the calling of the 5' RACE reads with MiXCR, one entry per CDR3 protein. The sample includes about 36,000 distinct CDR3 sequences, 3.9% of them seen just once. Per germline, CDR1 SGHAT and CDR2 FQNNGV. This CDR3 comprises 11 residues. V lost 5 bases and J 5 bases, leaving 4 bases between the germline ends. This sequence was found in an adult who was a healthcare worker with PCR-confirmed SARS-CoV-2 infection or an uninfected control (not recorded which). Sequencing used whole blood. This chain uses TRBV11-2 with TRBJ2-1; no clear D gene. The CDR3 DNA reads TGTGCCAGCAGCCATAACAATGAGCAGTTCTTC. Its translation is CASSHNNEQFF. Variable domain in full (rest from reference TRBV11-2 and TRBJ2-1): EAGVAQSPRYKIIEKRQSVAFWCNPISGHATLYWYQQILGQGPKLLIQFQNNGVVDDSQLPKDRFSAERLKGVDSTLKIQPAKLEDSAVYLCASSHNNEQFFGPGTRLTVL.